This TCR beta chain was recovered during a study of T cells in Graves' hyperthyroidism and ophthalmopathy. Findings and limits, study-wide: The model foresaw ophthalmopathy a median about 6.1 months prior to onset. Stable hyperthyroidism was told apart from ophthalmopathy by a model built on 13 V-J features.

Regions amplified from RNA transcripts were the TCR beta CDR3 regions. A set of HTBI primers served as the primers for a first-round RT-PCR of the TCR CDR3. MiXCR was run by TCRdb on the multiplex PCR reads, yielding one entry per CDR3 protein. The table has under 550,000 distinct CDR3 sequences, approximately 13% seen once. Disease duration under 2 months; hyperthyroidism patients were aged 18 to 65. Together with thyroid ultrasound, orbital computed tomography, serum thyroxine and TRAb, clinical symptoms were used for diagnoses. This clonotype was detected ten times or more. The antigen is unknown. Trimming stripped 2 bases from V and 2 bases from J, with 10 bases between. This CDR3 is built from 14 residues. CDR1 is GTSNPN and CDR2 is SVGIG in the germline V gene (reference sequence).

The rearrangement links TRBV30 to TRBJ1-3, with a weak D call TRBD1 (5 bases). Sequenced material: blood. The receptor was isolated from a woman in her late teens or twenties with Graves' hyperthyroidism. The CDR3 reads CAWSPDSAGNTIYF. CDR3 in DNA: TGTGCCTGGAGTCCTGACAGTGCTGGAAACACCATATATTTT.